Below, 17 T cell receptor beta chains from the same sample are listed, as sequenced in a study of naive and memory T cell subsets. Study findings and constraints: Naive repertoires, especially CD8, held a few larger clonotypes, possibly memory cells re-expressing CD45RA.

Both TRBC1 and TRBC2 were covered by a beta constant-region primer of two equimolar oligonucleotides. Ligated cDNA was amplified by four rounds of PCR with nested alpha and beta constant-region primers and SP2. Each CDR3 protein gets one entry after TCRdb re-called the UMI-ligation and nested PCR reads with MiXCR. The table shows roughly 140,000 distinct CDR3 sequences, with under 25% occurring only once. No cognate antigen is known for these TCRs. Sequencing was performed on naive CD8+ T cells from blood. The origin of the receptors is a human donor in good health.

This clonotype was found a few times. The V gene is TRBV29-1, the J gene TRBJ1-2, with D unresolved. Per germline, CDR1 SQVTM and CDR2 ANQGSEA. Trimming stripped 5 bases from V and 4 bases from J, with 23 bases between. The CDR3 contains 16 residues. The CDR3 region is CSVPLPGEEQVYGYTF. The CDR3 bases are TGCAGCGTTCCTCTGCCAGGAGAAGAGCAAGTCTATGGCTACACCTTC.

The chain uses TRBV6-5 and TRBJ2-6; no definite D call. V was cut by 0 bases and J by 1 base, with 1 base left in between. CDR1 is MNHEY, CDR2 SVGAGI, per germline. This CDR3 has 14 amino acids. The chain's CDR3 is CASSYSSGANVLTF. The CDR3 region has the DNA TGTGCCAGCAGTTACTCTTCTGGGGCCAACGTCCTGACTTTC.

This clonotype was seen a few times. The V and J genes are TRBV15 and TRBJ2-7; 12 nucleotides agree with TRBD1. After removal of 5 bases from V and 3 bases from J, the junction contained 5 bases not matched to a gene. The V gene's germline CDR1 is LNHNV and CDR2 YYDKDF (reference sequence). The CDR3 extends over 15 amino acids. For the CDR3, the DNA is TGTGCCACCAGCGTCGGGACAGGGGGCCTCTACGAGCAGTACTTC. Protein sequence: CATSVGTGGLYEQYF.

This clonotype was counted only a few times. The chain uses TRBV10-2 and TRBJ1-1, with TRBD1 as a possible D gene (6 bases). CDR1 is WSHSY, CDR2 SAAADI, per germline. The CDR3 has 17 amino acids. The ends were cut back, 4 bases at V and 4 bases at J, with 22 bases in the middle. Written as DNA, the CDR3 is TGCGCCAGCAGTGGATACAGTTGGAAGGGGGTGGGCACTGAAGCTTTCTTT. The encoded protein is CASSGYSWKGVGTEAFF.

This clonotype has more than one count but fewer than ten. DNA of the CDR3: TGTGCCAGCAGTTTAAGGAGCCGGGGTATGAACACTGAAGCTTTCTTT. Amino acid sequence: CASSLRSRGMNTEAFF. V usage is TRBV28 and J usage is TRBJ1-1; no clear D. Per the germline V gene, CDR1 is MDHEN and CDR2 is SYDVKM. The CDR3 spans 16 residues. Trimming took 2 bases from V and 0 from J, leaving 13 bases between them. Looking up the rest from reference TRBV28 and TRBJ1-1 gives the full variable domain: DVKVTQSSRYLVKRTGEKVFLECVQDMDHENMFWYRQDPGLGLRLIYFSYDVKMKEKGDIPEGYSVSREKKERFSLILESASTNQTSMYLCASSLRSRGMNTEAFFGQGTRLTVV.

The chain uses TRBV29-1 and TRBJ1-2; D is possibly TRBD1 (6 bases). V lost 4 bases to trimming and J lost 4 bases, with 13 bases between them. This CDR3 comprises 13 residues. Germline V gene sequence: CDR1 SQVTM, CDR2 ANQGSEA. The CDR3 coding sequence is TGCAGCGTTGCTTACAGGGATGGCTATGGCTACACCTTC. This sequence encodes CSVAYRDGYGYTF.

This clonotype has more than one count but fewer than ten. V gene TRBV28 combines with J gene TRBJ2-5, with D tentatively TRBD1 (6 bases). The CDR3 runs to 13 residues. CDR1 and CDR2 from the germline V gene are MDHEN and SYDVKM. Trimming took 5 bases from V and 5 from J, leaving 12 bases between them. The DNA for the CDR3 is TGTGCCAGCAGTCTCTGGGGGCAGGAGACCCAGTACTTC. Encoded protein: CASSLWGQETQYF. The variable domain in full, completed from reference TRBV28 and TRBJ2-5, reads DVKVTQSSRYLVKRTGEKVFLECVQDMDHENMFWYRQDPGLGLRLIYFSYDVKMKEKGDIPEGYSVSREKKERFSLILESASTNQTSMYLCASSLWGQETQYFGPGTRLLVL.

This clonotype was seen more than once but under ten times. The chain recombines TRBV28 with TRBJ2-3; either TRBD1 or TRBD2 may fit D (6 bases each). The CDR3 runs 15 residues. Germline CDR1 MDHEN, CDR2 SYDVKM. The germline V and J ends were trimmed by 3 bases and 2 bases, with 12 bases remaining between them. CDR3 nucleotide sequence: TGTGCCAGCAGTTTCTGGCGGGACAACACAGATACGCAGTATTTT. As protein: CASSFWRDNTDTQYF.

The chain joins TRBV2 to TRBJ2-7, with D perhaps matching TRBD1 (6 bases). V was cut by 6 bases and J by 1 base, with 7 bases left in between. Germline V gives CDR1 SNHLY, CDR2 FYNNEI. The CDR3 loop spans 12 amino acids. The DNA for the CDR3 is TGTGCCAGCAGCGGACAGTCCTACGAGCAGTACTTC. It translates to CASSGQSYEQYF.

V is TRBV12-3 or TRBV12-4 and J is TRBJ2-2; a possible D gene is TRBD1 (6 bases). The CDR3 extends over 17 amino acids. Trimming left V 7 bases short and J 2 bases short, with 20 bases between. The CDR3 region is CASTEDPGHLNTGELFF. In nucleotides, the CDR3 is TGTGCCAGCACCGAAGACCCGGGACACCTCAACACCGGGGAGCTGTTTTTT.

In this sample, this clonotype turned up a few times. The gene calls are TRBV12-3 or TRBV12-4 and TRBJ2-2; tentatively, D is TRBD1 (6 bases). This CDR3 is 19 amino acids long. Trimming pared 4 bases from V and 1 base from J, leaving 22 bases between. CDR3 protein: CASSWGHPISYGNTGELFF. The CDR3 DNA is TGTGCCAGCAGTTGGGGACATCCCATTTCATACGGGAACACCGGGGAGCTGTTTTTT.

V is TRBV7-9 and J is TRBJ1-1, with a tentative D call TRBD1 (6 bases). Germline V gene sequence: CDR1 SEHNR, CDR2 FQNEAQ (reference sequence). Trimming took off 4 bases at V and 7 bases at J, with 10 bases between the two ends. The CDR3 has 12 amino acids. CDR3 nucleotide sequence: TGTGCCAGCAGCTCAAGGACAGTTGAAGCTTTCTTT. Translating it yields CASSSRTVEAFF. Combining the CDR3 with reference TRBV7-9 and TRBJ1-1 gives the whole variable domain DTGVSQNPRHKITKRGQNVTFRCDPISEHNRLYWYRQTLGQGPEFLTYFQNEAQLEKSRLLSDRFSAERPKGSFSTLEIQRTEQGDSAMYLCASSSRTVEAFFGQGTRLTVV.

This clonotype was recorded at least ten times. This chain connects TRBV29-1 to TRBJ2-7; possibly TRBD1 for D (5 bases). Trimming cost V 7 bases and J 5 bases, with 9 bases left between them. This CDR3 has 10 amino acids. Germline V gene sequence: CDR1 SQVTM, CDR2 ANQGSEA. CDR3 sequence: CSAEGDEQYF. In nucleotides, the CDR3 is TGCAGCGCCGAAGGGGACGAGCAGTACTTC.

V usage is TRBV7-9 and J usage is TRBJ2-1; 7 bases fit TRBD1. CDR3 length equals 16 residues. V was pared by 5 bases and J by 5 bases, with 12 bases of the junction left unmatched. Germline V gene sequence: CDR1 SEHNR, CDR2 FQNEAQ (reference sequence). DNA for the CDR3: TGTGCCAGCAGCGATGACACCGGGACAGAAGACAATGAGCAGTTCTTC. Encoded protein: CASSDDTGTEDNEQFF. Full variable domain (rest looked up from reference TRBV7-9 and TRBJ2-1): DTGVSQNPRHKITKRGQNVTFRCDPISEHNRLYWYRQTLGQGPEFLTYFQNEAQLEKSRLLSDRFSAERPKGSFSTLEIQRTEQGDSAMYLCASSDDTGTEDNEQFFGPGTRLTVL.

The chain joins TRBV9 to TRBJ2-7; D remains ambiguous. The CDR3 length is 12 residues. CDR1 and CDR2 (germline): SGDLS, YYNGEE. Trimming pared 4 bases from V and 4 bases from J, leaving 9 bases between. The CDR3 loop reads CASSMDGYEQYF. Written as DNA, the CDR3 is TGTGCCAGCAGCATGGACGGATACGAGCAGTACTTC.

This CDR3 reads CSARAVGLGGQPQHF. CDR3 coding DNA: TGCAGTGCTAGAGCGGTGGGCCTCGGGGGTCAGCCCCAGCATTTT. V is TRBV20-1 and J is TRBJ1-5; D may be TRBD1 (5 bases). CDR1 and CDR2 from the germline V gene are DFQATT and SNEGSKA (reference sequence). This CDR3 contains 15 residues. The V gene lost 1 base and the J gene lost 6 bases, with 16 bases spanning the gap.

The chain links TRBV9 to TRBJ1-2, with 8 nucleotides matching TRBD1. The J segment lost 1 base and the V segment lost 3 bases, leaving 5 bases of the junction unmatched. This CDR3 comprises 15 residues. The germline V gene has CDR1 SGDLS and CDR2 YYNGEE. The CDR3 reads CASSETGELNYGYTF. The CDR3 region has the DNA TGTGCCAGCAGCGAGACAGGGGAGCTTAACTATGGCTACACCTTC. Drawing the rest from reference TRBV9 and TRBJ1-2, the complete variable domain is DSGVTQTPKHLITATGQRVTLRCSPRSGDLSVYWYQQSLDQGLQFLIQYYNGEERAKGNILERFSAQQFPDLHSELNLSSLELGDSALYFCASSETGELNYGYTFGSGTRLTVV.